What follows are 23 T cell receptor beta chains derived from one specimen sequenced in a study of breast tumors, draining lymph nodes, adjacent tissues. The lymph nodes were axillary draining lymph nodes from breast cancer patients. TCRdb processed the multiplex PCR reads anew with MiXCR; each CDR3 protein has one entry. This table has tens of thousands of distinct CDR3 sequences, more than 25% appearing once. Source material: axillary lymph node tissue. The origin of the receptors is a female donor with breast cancer. Some clones in this sample may be carry-over from other donors' samples.

CDR3: CRVGRDEAFF. DNA for the CDR3: TGCAGGGTGGGGCGGGATGAAGCTTTCTTT. The chain recombines TRBV29-1 with TRBJ1-1, with a tentative D call TRBD1 (5 bases). There are 10 residues in the CDR3. Germline assignment: CDR1 SQVTM and CDR2 ANQGSEA.

This clonotype was counted ten times or more. The CDR3 protein is CASSHNRMVNEQFF. CDR3 in DNA: TGTGCCAGCAGCCATAATAGAATGGTCAATGAGCAGTTCTTC. This chain links TRBV3-1 with TRBJ2-1; unclear D gene. Trimming pared 3 bases from V and 6 bases from J, leaving 12 bases between. The germline gives CDR1 LGHDT, CDR2 YNNKEL (reference sequence). The CDR3 is 14 amino acids.

This clonotype was picked up many times. The chain combines TRBV7-9 with TRBJ2-7; 7 bases line up with TRBD1. V was clipped by 4 bases and J by 2 bases; unmatched bases: 8. The CDR3 loop spans 15 amino acids. The germline V gene has CDR1 SEHNR and CDR2 FQNEAQ (reference sequence). The chain's CDR3 is CASSSSTGTAYEQYF. The CDR3 region has the DNA TGTGCCAGCAGCTCCTCGACAGGGACAGCCTACGAGCAGTACTTC.

J is TRBJ1-1 and V is TRBV3-1; D not resolved. Trimming left V 2 bases short and J 6 bases short, with 7 bases between. This CDR3 has 12 amino acids. CDR1 and CDR2 (germline): LGHDT, YNNKEL (reference sequence). CDR3 in amino acids: CASSQIPPEAFF. The CDR3, as DNA: TGTGCCAGCAGCCAAATACCTCCTGAAGCTTTCTTT.

Of note for this clonotype: Sequence at one end of the junction differs from germline and may be a read error. The rearrangement links TRBV20-1 to TRBJ2-7; perhaps TRBD2 as D (6 bases). The CDR3 runs to 12 residues. The germline V gene encodes CDR1 DFQATT and CDR2 SNEGSKA (reference sequence). The CDR3 nucleotides are TGCAGTGCCAGAGGAGGGTCCTACGAGCAGTACTTC. It codes for CSARGGSYEQYF.

Ten or more counts support this clonotype. The chain uses TRBV30 and TRBJ1-2; 7 nucleotides agree with TRBD1. Germline V gives CDR1 GTSNPN, CDR2 SVGIG (reference sequence). Trimming removed 3 bases from V and 6 bases from J; junction bases left unmatched: 7. The CDR3 length is 13 residues. The CDR3: CAWSQTGLNGYTF. The CDR3 DNA reads as TGTGCCTGGAGCCAGACAGGGTTAAATGGCTACACCTTC. The complete variable domain, with remaining parts taken from reference TRBV30 and TRBJ1-2, reads SQTIHQWPATLVQPVGSPLSLECTVEGTSNPNLYWYRQAAGRGLQLLFYSVGIGQISSEVPQNLSASRPQDRQFILSSKKLLLSDSGFYLCAWSQTGLNGYTFGSGTRLTVV.

On this clonotype itself: One junction end disagrees with the germline gene, perhaps due to a read error. The V gene is TRBV2, the J gene TRBJ2-5; no definite D call. The CDR3 loop spans 11 amino acids. Germline CDR1 reads SNHLY; CDR2 reads FYNNEI. The DNA of the CDR3 is TGTGCCGGCAGTTTCCAAGAGACCCAGTGCTTC. Its protein product is CAGSFQETQCF.

This chain joins TRBV3-1 and TRBJ2-1; 7 bases agree with TRBD2. V shed 3 bases and J 13 bases; nucleotides not matched to a gene: 15. Germline CDR1 LGHDT, CDR2 YNNKEL (reference sequence). The CDR3 has 15 residues. The CDR3 DNA sequence: TGTGCCAGCAGCCATAGCATTGGGGGGGGGACCAACCAGTTCTTC. It is translated as CASSHSIGGGTNQFF.

The genes are TRBV10-1 and TRBJ2-7; 9 nucleotides line up with TRBD1. CDR1 and CDR2 from the germline V gene are WNHNN and SYGVQD (reference sequence). After removal of 0 bases from V and 1 base from J, the junction contained 10 bases not matched to a gene. This CDR3 comprises 18 residues. As DNA, the CDR3 is TGCGCCAGCAGTGAGTCCTCCGGGACAGGGTCGAGGTCCTACGAGCAGTACTTC. Protein product: CASSESSGTGSRSYEQYF.

This clonotype was seen at least ten times. The genes are TRBV6-1 and TRBJ2-3, with TRBD2 matching over 7 bases. Trimming took 6 bases from V and 2 from J; bases not matched to a gene: 11. The CDR3 covers 16 residues. CDR1 MNHNS and CDR2 SASEGT come from the germline V gene. Here the CDR3 DNA reads TGTGCCAGCAGGACCCGGGGGGTAGGGAACACAGATACGCAGTATTTT. As protein: CASRTRGVGNTDTQYF.

The chain recombines TRBV20-1 with TRBJ2-1; D is perhaps TRBD1 (6 bases). The V and J ends lost 6 bases and 4 bases respectively, with 16 bases between them. This CDR3 is built from 14 residues. The germline gives CDR1 DFQATT, CDR2 SNEGSKA (reference sequence). The CDR3: CSASSAGQYNEQFF. The CDR3 DNA sequence: TGCAGTGCCAGCAGCGCTGGACAGTACAATGAGCAGTTCTTC.

This clonotype was picked up many times. The rearrangement uses TRBV6-6 and TRBJ2-7, with 11 bases identical to TRBD2. The CDR3 spans 16 residues. Germline values: CDR1 MNHNY, CDR2 SVGAGI (reference sequence). Trimming cost V 7 bases and J 3 bases; bases outside gene matches: 11. CDR3 nucleotide sequence: TGTGCCAGCATGGGGCTAGCGGGAGGATTATTCTACGAGCAGTACTTC. It yields the protein CASMGLAGGLFYEQYF.

As for this clonotype: This CDR3 fails to terminate in the conserved phenylalanine or tryptophan, so it likely reflects a read error. The CDR3 here is CASSQDAVRRSYGQYI. The CDR3 DNA reads as TGCGCCAGCAGCCAAGATGCAGTCCGGCGCTCCTACGGGCAGTACATC. This chain connects TRBV4-1 to TRBJ2-7; unclear D gene. Germline V CDR1 and CDR2: MGHRA, YSYEKL. This CDR3 spans 16 amino acids.

About this clonotype: This may arise from a read error, as a much more abundant clone is one base away. It is likely a read error, because the conserved phenylalanine at the end of the CDR3 is missing. This sequence joins TRBV20-1 and TRBJ1-1; D is unclear. The CDR3 totals 13 residues. Trimming removed 3 bases from V and 0 bases from J, with 8 bases in between. Germline CDR1 DFQATT, CDR2 SNEGSKA (reference sequence). The CDR3 region has the DNA TGCAGTGCTAGTCGGGATTTGAACACTGAAGCTTTCTTA. This encodes CSASRDLNTEAFL.

This clonotype was counted a few times. A much larger clone differs from this one at a single base, so this may be a read error. The V gene is TRBV6-5, the J gene TRBJ2-7, with 7 bases identical to TRBD2. The CDR3 runs 15 residues. Germline CDR1 reads MNHEY; CDR2 reads SVGAGI. The chain's CDR3 is CTSSYSLAVAGEQYF. The CDR3 coding sequence is TGTACCAGCAGTTACTCGCTAGCGGTGGCGGGTGAGCAGTACTTC.

The chain has TRBV19 and TRBJ2-3; 12 nucleotides match TRBD2. The V gene end was trimmed by 4 bases and the J gene end by 4 bases; junction bases not matched to a gene: 9. The CDR3 sequence is 17 residues long. Looked up from germline, CDR1 is LNHDA and CDR2 is SQIVND (reference sequence). The CDR3 coding sequence is TGTGCCAGTAGTAGACTAGCGGGAGTACGTTCGGCAGATACGCAGTATTTT. It is translated as CASSRLAGVRSADTQYF.

CDR3 DNA sequence: TGTGCCAGCAGCCCAACCGGGACAGGGAACACTGAAGCTTTCTTT. The encoded protein is CASSPTGTGNTEAFF. The chain couples TRBV12-3 or TRBV12-4 to TRBJ1-1, with 8 bases lining up with TRBD1. V trimming: 6 bases; J trimming: 1 base; junction bases outside the gene matches: 7. The CDR3 loop spans 15 amino acids.

The sample holds a few counts of this clonotype. The chain combines TRBV3-2 with TRBJ2-1; the DNA was not compared with TRBD1, the D call given in the table. TRBV3-2 counts as a pseudogene. CDR3 length: 16 amino acids. The CDR3 reads CASSQKDRGLLDEQFF. DNA for the CDR3: TGTGCCAGCAGCCAAAAGGACAGGGGATTATTAGATGAGCAGTTCTTC.

Many counts were recorded for this clonotype. The V gene is TRBV3-1, the J gene TRBJ2-1; 11 bases agree with TRBD1. The junction had 3 bases not matched to a gene; V was cut back by 4 bases and J by 4 bases. The CDR3 length is 15 residues. Per germline, CDR1 LGHDT and CDR2 YNNKEL (reference sequence). The CDR3 loop is CASSRDRGFYNEQFF. The DNA for the CDR3 is TGTGCCAGCAGCCGGGACAGGGGGTTTTACAATGAGCAGTTCTTC.

As concerns this clonotype: Relative to the germline gene, one junction end is altered; a read error may explain this. The chain is built from TRBV10-3 and TRBJ2-7; D is tentatively TRBD1 or TRBD2 (5 bases each). This CDR3 has 10 amino acids. CDR1 ENHRY and CDR2 SYGVKD come from the germline V gene. DNA for the CDR3: TGTGCCTCCGGGACCCCCGGGCCCATCTTC. Amino acids: CASGTPGPIF.

This clonotype showed up many times. The rearrangement uses TRBV6-2 or TRBV6-3 and TRBJ2-5; 9 bases fit TRBD1. There are 17 residues in the CDR3. Germline CDR1 MNHEY, CDR2 SVGEGT. V was pared by 7 bases and J by 5 bases, with 17 bases of the junction left unmatched. The CDR3 spells CASTEGGGQGGSETQYF. CDR3 DNA: TGTGCCAGCACTGAGGGAGGGGGACAGGGAGGATCGGAGACCCAGTACTTC.

A note on this clonotype: Just one base apart from a much larger clone, this may be a read error. The chain uses TRBV6-2 or TRBV6-3 and TRBJ2-7, with a tentative D call TRBD2 (5 bases). Germline CDR1 is MNHEY and CDR2 is SVGEGT. CDR3 length equals 15 residues. The CDR3 loop reads CASRPPRTDYYERYF. The CDR3 DNA reads TGTGCCAGCAGGCCTCCAAGGACTGATTATTACGAGCGGTACTTC.

The V gene is TRBV24-1, the J gene TRBJ2-1, with 11 bases aligning to TRBD1. Looked up from germline, CDR1 is KGHDR and CDR2 is SFDVKD. Trimming at V came to 2 bases and at J to 4 bases, leaving 6 bases not matched to a gene. This CDR3 is 17 amino acids long. CDR3 loop: CATSDWGTGGSYNEQFF. CDR3 sequence (DNA): TGTGCCACCAGTGATTGGGGGACAGGGGGGTCTTACAATGAGCAGTTCTTC.